This T cell receptor (beta chain) was retrieved from a study of blood T cells in healthy people across ages. A J-beta primer mix and a sample-barcoded 5' primer were used in a second PCR of roughly 7 to 12 cycles. MiXCR, applied by TCRdb to the 5' RACE reads, yields one record per CDR3 protein. The sample holds roughly 550,000 distinct CDR3 sequences, around 24% seen once. Germline V gene lookup returns CDR1 SEHNR and CDR2 FQNEAQ (reference sequence). The V and J ends lost 5 bases and 1 base, in that order; junction bases with no gene match: 13. This CDR3 spans 17 amino acids. This clonotype was seen only a few times. This sample was shared with a second study, whose subject was T cells of mothers and their children.

The sequence derives from a boy aged 5-17 years in good health. This chain joins TRBV7-9 and TRBJ1-1; 7 positions match TRBD1. The specimen was blood. In DNA form, the CDR3 reads TGTGCCAGCAGCCGACCAATCACACAGGGGACGAACACTGAAGCTTTCTTT. The encoded protein is CASSRPITQGTNTEAFF.